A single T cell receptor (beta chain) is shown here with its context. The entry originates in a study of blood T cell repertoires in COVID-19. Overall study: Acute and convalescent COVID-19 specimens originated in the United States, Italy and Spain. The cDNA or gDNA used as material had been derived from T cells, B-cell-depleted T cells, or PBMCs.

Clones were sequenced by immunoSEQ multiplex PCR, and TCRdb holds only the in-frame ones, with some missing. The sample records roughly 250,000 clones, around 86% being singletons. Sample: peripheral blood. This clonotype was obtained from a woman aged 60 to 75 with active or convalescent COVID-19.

The CDR3 loop is CAIRAGEYEQYF. The CDR3 DNA reads as TGTGCCATCCGGGCCGGGGAGTACGAGCAGTACTTC. This chain uses TRBV10-3 with TRBJ2-7, with D possibly TRBD2 on 5 matching bases. Germline V lookup: CDR1 ENHRY, CDR2 SYGVKD. The CDR3 totals 12 residues. V was pared by 8 bases and J by 4 bases, with 12 bases between.